The clone carrying this T cell receptor beta chain occurred many times. The data were taken from a study of T cells in Graves' hyperthyroidism and ophthalmopathy. Disease duration was under 3 months in the ophthalmopathy patients, who also had a Clinical Activity Score of at least 3 and a NOSPECS grade of at least 4. Amplified TCR beta CDR3 regions derived from RNA transcripts. TCR CDR3 regions were first amplified by RT-PCR with HTBI primers. One entry per CDR3 protein results from TCRdb running MiXCR on the multiplex PCR reads. The table records about 600,000 distinct CDR3 sequences, around 14% of them present only once. Trimming shortened V by 5 bases and J by 5 bases, and 15 bases separated the two germline ends. CDR1 is SGHTA, CDR2 FQGNSA, per germline. The CDR3 contains 14 residues.

The chain recombines TRBV7-2 with TRBJ2-5, with D perhaps matching TRBD2 (6 bases). Sequencing was performed on blood. The clonotype comes from a young woman with Graves' ophthalmopathy. CDR3 residues: CASSPVRGGETQYF. CDR3 in DNA: TGTGCCAGCAGCCCCGTGCGGGGCGGGGAGACCCAGTACTTC. Full variable domain (rest looked up from reference TRBV7-2 and TRBJ2-5): GAGVSQSPSNKVTEKGKDVELRCDPISGHTALYWYRQSLGQGLEFLIYFQGNSAPDKSGLPSDRFSAERTGGSVSTLTIQRTQQEDSAVYLCASSPVRGGETQYFGPGTRLLVL.